A single sample gave rise to the 8 T cell receptor beta chains below, sequenced in a study of blood T cell repertoires in COVID-19. Generated by immunoSEQ multiplex PCR, the TCRdb table keeps only in-frame clones and is missing some. The profile shows tens of thousands of clones, about 70% of them singletons. Sequenced: peripheral blood. The receptors were sampled from a woman older than 75 with acute or convalescent COVID-19.

The chain has TRBV27 and TRBJ2-3; D might be TRBD1 (5 bases). V lost 7 bases to trimming and J lost 2 bases, with 13 bases between them. Germline-derived CDR1 and CDR2 are MNHEY and SMNVEV (reference sequence). This CDR3 has 14 amino acids. As DNA, the CDR3 is TGTGCCAGCACCCAGGGTCTTTCCACAGATACGCAGTATTTT. Translation: CASTQGLSTDTQYF.

V usage is TRBV6-6 and J usage is TRBJ1-2; 7 nucleotides line up with TRBD1. From germline, CDR1 is MNHNY and CDR2 SVGAGI (reference sequence). V was pared by 6 bases and J by 3 bases, with 4 bases of the junction left unmatched. The CDR3 runs 13 residues. CDR3 coding DNA: TGTGCCAGCAGCCTCACAGGGGACTATGGCTACACCTTC. Encoded protein: CASSLTGDYGYTF.

Comment on this clone: The junction does not match germline at one end; this may be a read error. The chain uses TRBV2 and TRBJ2-6; possibly TRBD2 for D (7 bases). Looked up from germline, CDR1 is SNHLY and CDR2 is FYNNEI. The CDR3 runs to 13 residues. Written as DNA, the CDR3 is TGTGCCAGCAACCCTAGGGGGGGCAACGTCCTGACTTTC. It codes for CASNPRGGNVLTF.

This chain links TRBV18 with TRBJ2-1; 10 nucleotides agree with TRBD2. Germline lookup yields CDR1 KGHSH and CDR2 LQKENI. V shed 6 bases, J shed 4 bases, and the junction held 9 bases outside the gene matches. This CDR3 contains 16 residues. CDR3 sequence: CASSPASAGGYNEQFF. The CDR3 DNA sequence: TGTGCCAGCTCCCCTGCCTCAGCGGGGGGGTACAATGAGCAGTTCTTC. Full variable domain (outside the CDR3, taken from reference TRBV18 and TRBJ2-1): NAGVMQNPRHLVRRRGQEARLRCSPMKGHSHVYWYRQLPEEGLKFMVYLQKENIIDESGMPKERFSAEFPKEGPSILRIQQVVRGDSAAYFCASSPASAGGYNEQFFGPGTRLTVL.

This clone has just a few counts. The CDR3 bases are TGTGCCAGCAGTGAAGGAGGGGGCGGCTATGGCTACACCTTC. It encodes CASSEGGGGYGYTF. This sequence joins TRBV6-4 and TRBJ1-2, with 7 positions matching TRBD1. V dropped 3 bases and J dropped 4; count of bases not matched to a gene: 5. Germline V gives CDR1 MRHNA, CDR2 SNTAGT. The CDR3 has 14 residues.

The chain carries TRBV28 and TRBJ1-5; tentative D call: TRBD1 (6 bases). Germline V gives CDR1 MDHEN, CDR2 SYDVKM. The CDR3 consists of 14 residues. V lost 6 bases and J 4 bases, leaving 13 bases between the germline ends. The DNA of the CDR3 is TGTGCCAGCAGACTTGGACAGCCAAATCAGCCCCAGCATTTT. Protein product: CASRLGQPNQPQHF.

As regards this clone: Germline is not matched at one junction end, which may reflect a read error. The rearrangement joins TRBV2 to TRBJ1-2; TRBD1 is a possible D gene (6 bases). The CDR3 totals 14 residues. CDR1 and CDR2 (germline): SNHLY, FYNNEI. CDR3 coding DNA: TGTGCCAGCAGCCCACGGGACATACTAACCCCGAAAAGCTTC. Its protein product is CASSPRDILTPKSF.

This clone was detected once. V gene TRBV5-1 combines with J gene TRBJ2-7, with TRBD1 identical over 9 bases. J lost 7 bases, V lost 4 bases, and 18 bases had no gene match. CDR1 is SGHRS, CDR2 YFSETQ, per germline. The CDR3 sequence is 17 residues long. The CDR3 DNA follows: TGCGCCAGCAGCCCGGGGGATCACAGGGGGCAACGCGGGGAGCAGTACTTC. Amino acid sequence: CASSPGDHRGQRGEQYF.